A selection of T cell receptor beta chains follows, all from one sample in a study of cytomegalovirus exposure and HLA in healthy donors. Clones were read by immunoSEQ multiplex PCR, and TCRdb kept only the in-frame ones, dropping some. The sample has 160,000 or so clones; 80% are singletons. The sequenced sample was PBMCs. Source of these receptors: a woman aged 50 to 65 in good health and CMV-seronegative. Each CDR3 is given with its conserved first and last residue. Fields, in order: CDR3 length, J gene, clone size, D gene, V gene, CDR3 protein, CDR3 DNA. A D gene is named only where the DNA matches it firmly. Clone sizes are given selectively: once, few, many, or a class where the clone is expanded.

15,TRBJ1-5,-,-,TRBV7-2,CASSLVQANVQPQHF,TGTGCCAGCAGCTTAGTACAGGCAAATGTCCAGCCCCAGCATTTT
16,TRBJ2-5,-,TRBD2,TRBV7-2,CASSRQSTSGAETQYF,TGTGCCAGCAGCCGTCAATCGACTAGCGGGGCAGAGACCCAGTACTTC
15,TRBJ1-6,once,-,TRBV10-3,CAIRAGPGDNSPLHF,TGTGCCATCAGAGCTGGGCCCGGGGATAATTCACCCCTCCACTTT
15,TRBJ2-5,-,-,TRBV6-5,CASSWSASREETQYF,TGTGCCAGCAGTTGGTCGGCGTCACGGGAGGAGACCCAGTACTTC
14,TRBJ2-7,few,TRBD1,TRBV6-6,CASSYRPGGDEQYF,TGTGCCAGCAGTTACCGTCCAGGGGGCGACGAGCAGTACTTC
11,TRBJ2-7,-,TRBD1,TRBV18,CASSSGQEQYF,TGTGCCAGCTCATCGGGACAGGAGCAGTACTTC
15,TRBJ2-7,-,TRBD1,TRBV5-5,CASSFRGQPSYEQYF,TGTGCCAGCAGCTTCCGGGGACAGCCCTCCTACGAGCAGTACTTC
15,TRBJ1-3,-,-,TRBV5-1,CASSLNINSGNTIYF,TGCGCCAGCAGCTTGAACATAAACTCTGGAAACACCATATATTTT
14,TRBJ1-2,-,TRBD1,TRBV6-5,CASSYGGQDYGYTF,TGTGCCAGCAGTTACGGTGGACAGGACTATGGCTACACCTTC
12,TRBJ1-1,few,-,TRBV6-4,CASSDNQGKAFF,TGTGCCAGCAGTGACAATCAGGGGAAAGCTTTCTTT
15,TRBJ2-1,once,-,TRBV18,CASSPQHGLYNEQFF,TGTGCCAGCTCACCACAACATGGCCTCTACAATGAGCAGTTCTTC
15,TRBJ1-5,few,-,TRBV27,CASRLVGPSNQPQHF,TGTGCCAGCAGACTTGTGGGGCCCTCCAATCAGCCCCAGCATTTT
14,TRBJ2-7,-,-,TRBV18,CASSPQRIDREQYF,TGTGCCAGCTCACCACAGCGTATAGACCGCGAGCAGTACTTC
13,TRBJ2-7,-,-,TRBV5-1,CASRSPGGYEQYF,TGCGCCAGCCGTTCCCCCGGCGGCTACGAGCAGTACTTC
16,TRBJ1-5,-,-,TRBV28,CASLRHRFNSNQPQHF,TGTGCCAGCTTACGTCACAGGTTTAATAGCAATCAGCCCCAGCATTTT
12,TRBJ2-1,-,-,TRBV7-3,CASSLRGREQFF,TGTGCCAGCAGCTTAAGGGGGCGGGAGCAGTTCTTC
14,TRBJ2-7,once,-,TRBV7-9,CASSLSVGAYEQYF,TGTGCCAGCAGCTTAAGCGTCGGGGCCTACGAGCAGTACTTC
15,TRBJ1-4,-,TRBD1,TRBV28,CASIPRGQVNEKLFF,TGTGCCAGCATTCCCAGGGGGCAAGTTAATGAAAAACTGTTTTTT
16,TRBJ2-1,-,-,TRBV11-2,CASSPLVGGSYNEQFF,TGTGCCAGCAGCCCCTTAGTGGGGGGTTCCTACAATGAGCAGTTCTTC
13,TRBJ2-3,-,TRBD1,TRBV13,CAGRDRVADTQYF,TGTGCCGGCCGGGACAGGGTTGCAGATACGCAGTATTTT
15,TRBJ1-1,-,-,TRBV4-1,CASSHSGGSTTEAFF,TGCGCCAGCAGCCACAGCGGGGGTTCGACCACTGAAGCTTTCTTT
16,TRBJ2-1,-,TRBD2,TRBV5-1,CASSFISGASYNEQFF,TGCGCCAGCAGCTTCATAAGCGGGGCCAGCTACAATGAGCAGTTCTTC
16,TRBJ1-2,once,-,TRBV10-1,CASSPGTGGIFYGYTF,TGCGCCAGCAGCCCCGGGACGGGGGGTATATTCTACGGCTACACCTTC
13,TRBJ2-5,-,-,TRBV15,CATSKGYQETQYF,TGTGCCACCAGCAAGGGGTACCAAGAGACCCAGTACTTC
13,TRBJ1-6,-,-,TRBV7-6,CASSLAGNSPLHF,TGTGCCAGCAGCTTAGCCGGGAATTCACCCCTCCACTTT
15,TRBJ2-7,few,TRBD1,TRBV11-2,CASSPGLGQGYEQYF,TGTGCCAGCAGCCCAGGACTGGGACAGGGCTACGAGCAGTACTTC
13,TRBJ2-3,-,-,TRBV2,CASSRNYEDTQYF,TGTGCCAGCAGTAGGAACTATGAAGATACGCAGTATTTT
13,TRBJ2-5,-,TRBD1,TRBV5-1,CASSLTGVETQYF,TGCGCCAGCAGCTTGACAGGGGTCGAGACCCAGTACTTC
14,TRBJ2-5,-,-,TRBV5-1,CASSLGAGVETQYF,TGCGCCAGCAGCTTGGGTGCAGGGGTTGAGACCCAGTACTTC
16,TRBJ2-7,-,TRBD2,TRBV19,CASSPKTSGRFYEQYF,TGTGCCAGTAGTCCGAAAACTAGCGGGAGATTCTACGAGCAGTACTTC
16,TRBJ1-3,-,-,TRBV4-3,CASSQDRPGSGNTIYF,TGCGCCAGCAGCCAAGATCGTCCAGGCTCTGGAAACACCATATATTTT
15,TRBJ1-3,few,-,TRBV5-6,CASSLRGPTGNTIYF,TGTGCCAGCAGCTTGCGGGGTCCGACTGGAAACACCATATATTTT
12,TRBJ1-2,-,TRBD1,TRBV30,CAWSPTGLGYTF,TGTGCCTGGAGCCCGACAGGGTTGGGCTACACCTTC
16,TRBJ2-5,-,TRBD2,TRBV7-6,CASSPGTSLILKTQYF,TGTGCCAGCAGTCCCGGGACTAGCTTAATATTAAAGACCCAGTACTTC
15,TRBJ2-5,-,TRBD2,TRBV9,CASSPGTSGKETQYF,TGTGCCAGCAGCCCAGGGACTAGCGGGAAGGAGACCCAGTACTTC
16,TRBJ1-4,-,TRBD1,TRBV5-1,CASSPLDRAGGEKLFF,TGCGCCAGCAGCCCATTGGACAGGGCTGGAGGTGAAAAACTGTTTTTT
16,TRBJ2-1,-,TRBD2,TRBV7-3,CASSIRLAGVENEQFF,TGTGCCAGCAGCATCCGACTAGCGGGAGTAGAGAATGAGCAGTTCTTC
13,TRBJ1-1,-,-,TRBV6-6,CATSDGGGSEAFF,TGTGCCACCTCAGACGGTGGGGGGTCTGAAGCTTTCTTT
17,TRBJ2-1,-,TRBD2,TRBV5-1,CASSFGLAGGLYNEQFF,TGCGCCAGCAGCTTTGGGCTAGCGGGGGGTCTATACAATGAGCAGTTCTTC
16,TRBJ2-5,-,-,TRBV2,CASNLRVGPGLETQYF,TGTGCCAGCAACCTAAGGGTGGGGCCGGGTTTGGAGACCCAGTACTTC
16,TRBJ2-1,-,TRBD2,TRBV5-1,CASSYLTGTSVNEQFF,TGCGCCAGCAGCTACCTGACCGGGACTAGCGTCAATGAGCAGTTCTTC
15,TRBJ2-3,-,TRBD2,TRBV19,CASSTPGTTRDTQYF,TGTGCCAGTAGTACGCCCGGGACTACCAGAGATACGCAGTATTTT
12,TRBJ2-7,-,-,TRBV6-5,CASSVKAGEQYF,TGTGCCAGCAGTGTAAAAGCGGGCGAGCAGTACTTC
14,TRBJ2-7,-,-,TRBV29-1,CSVALVTAYYEQYF,TGCAGCGTTGCTCTGGTGACTGCTTACTACGAGCAGTACTTC
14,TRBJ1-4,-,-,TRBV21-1,CASGWGNANKKLFF,TGTGCCAGCGGGTGGGGCAACGCTAATAAAAAACTGTTTTTT
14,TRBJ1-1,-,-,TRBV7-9,CASSLKGELTEAFF,TGTGCCAGCAGCTTAAAGGGGGAACTCACTGAAGCTTTCTTT
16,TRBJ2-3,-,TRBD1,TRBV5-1,CASSWGDRGGTDTQYF,TGCGCCAGCAGCTGGGGGGACAGGGGCGGAACAGATACGCAGTATTTT
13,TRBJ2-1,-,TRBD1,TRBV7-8,CASSSAQGREQFF,TGTGCCAGCAGCTCGGCACAGGGGCGGGAGCAGTTCTTC